This section outlines one T cell receptor (beta chain) sequence together with its context. The target antigen is unknown. Sample-barcoded 5' priming and a J-beta primer mix drove a second PCR of about 7 to 12 cycles. Each CDR3 protein is one row after TCRdb ran MiXCR on the 5' RACE reads. The table has about 640,000 distinct CDR3 sequences, about 54% seen once. This entry is derived from a study of blood T cells in healthy people across ages. Study-level points and caveats: TCR beta diversity, measured per million T cells, fell in a roughly linear way with age.

From germline, CDR1 is SGHDT and CDR2 YYEEEE. Trimming took 4 bases from V and 5 from J, leaving 12 bases between them. This CDR3 region has 13 residues. V and J are TRBV5-6 and TRBJ1-2; the D is unclear. This TCR came from a man aged 55 to 70 in good health. Specimen: blood. CDR3 coding DNA: TGTGCCAGCAGCCTCCTATCGGGATATGGCTACACCTTC. It translates to CASSLLSGYGYTF.